This record covers a single T cell receptor (beta chain). The antigen remains undetermined. These data are taken from a study of STAT3 mutations in large granular lymphocyte leukemia. Across the study: Among longitudinally sequenced T-LGLL patients, roughly half had canonical activating STAT3 mutations detected. Study outcomes and limitations: Treatment regimens differed across patients between samplings. At least one immunodominant TCR beta clonotype appeared in every T-cell large granular lymphocyte leukemia patient. All newly emerging clones after therapy were STAT3 wild type.

The germline gives CDR1 SQVTM, CDR2 ANQGSEA. Trimming cost V 1 base and J 6 bases, with 9 bases left between them. The CDR3 sequence is 12 residues long. Sequencing used immunoSEQ multiplex PCR; TCRdb keeps in-frame clones, though not all of them. The sample records several thousand clones, about four fifths being singletons. Sequenced material: peripheral blood mononuclear cells. The rearrangement links TRBV29-1 to TRBJ1-2; tentatively, D is TRBD1 (5 bases). This clonotype originated in a man in his forties with T-cell large granular lymphocyte leukemia. Some clones in this sample may be carry-over from other donors' samples. CDR3 DNA: TGCAGCGTTGAAGCGGCCAGGGATGGCTACACCTTC. Its protein is CSVEAARDGYTF.